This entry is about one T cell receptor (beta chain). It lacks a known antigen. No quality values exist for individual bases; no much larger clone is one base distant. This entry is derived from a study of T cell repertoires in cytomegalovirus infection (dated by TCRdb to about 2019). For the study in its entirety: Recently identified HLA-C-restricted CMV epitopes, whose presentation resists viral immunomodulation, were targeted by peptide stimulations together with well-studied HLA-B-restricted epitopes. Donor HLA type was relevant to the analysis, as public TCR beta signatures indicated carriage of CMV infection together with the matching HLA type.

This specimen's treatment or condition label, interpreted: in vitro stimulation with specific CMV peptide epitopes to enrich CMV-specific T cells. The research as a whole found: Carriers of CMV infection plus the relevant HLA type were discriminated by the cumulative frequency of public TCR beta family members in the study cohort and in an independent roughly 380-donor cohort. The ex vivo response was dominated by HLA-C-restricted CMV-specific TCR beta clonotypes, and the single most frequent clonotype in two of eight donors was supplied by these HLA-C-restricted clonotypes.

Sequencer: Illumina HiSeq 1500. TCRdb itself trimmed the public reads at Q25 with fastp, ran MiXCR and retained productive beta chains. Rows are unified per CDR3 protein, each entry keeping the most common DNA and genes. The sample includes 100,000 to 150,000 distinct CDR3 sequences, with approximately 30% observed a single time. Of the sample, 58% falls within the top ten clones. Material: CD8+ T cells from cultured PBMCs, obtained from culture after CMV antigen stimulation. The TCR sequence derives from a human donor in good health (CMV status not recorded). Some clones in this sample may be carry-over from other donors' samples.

The DNA sequence is TGTGCCAGCAGCCCCCGACAGGGGGGGGCGAACTATGGCTACACCTTC. This encodes CASSPRQGGANYGYTF. The chain is encoded by TRBV7-6 joined to TRBJ1-2, and TRBD1 matches 9 of the central bases. Based on the germline V gene, the CDR1 and CDR2 sequences are SGHVS and FNYEAQ. V loses 5 bases at its end and J loses 2 bases; junction bases beyond the gene matches: 9. The CDR3 runs 16 amino acids, cysteine and phenylalanine included. CDR3 DNA is the only sequence kept; it has 48 bases, read in frame from the first base. Reference TRBV7-6 and TRBJ1-2 genes cover what lies past the CDR3, so the full variable domain is GAGVSQSPRYKVTKRGQDVALRCDPISGHVSLYWYRQALGQGPEFLTYFNYEAQQDKSGLPNDRFSAERPEGSISTLTIQRTEQRDSAMYRCASSPRQGGANYGYTFGSGTRLTVV.